Shown below are 28 T cell receptor beta chains from a single sample sequenced in a study of Ad26.COV2.S vaccination and SARS-CoV-2 variants. Data came from immunoSEQ multiplex PCR; TCRdb stores just in-frame clones and leaves some out. The repertoire holds over 450,000 clones, with 70% to 90% as singletons. Regarding treatment: around 19 received Ad26.COV2.S at low or high dose, single or two shots; several received placebo; per-sample allocation not given. Samples came from day 63 after the first vaccine or placebo injection. Sequenced here: peripheral blood, sampled in a trial of Ad26.COV2.S vaccine versus placebo. The receptors stem from a person aged 18 to 65 who received the Ad26.COV2.S COVID-19 vaccine or a placebo.

This clone was counted once. This sequence joins TRBV27 and TRBJ1-6; a possible D gene is TRBD1 (6 bases). The germline V gene encodes CDR1 MNHEY and CDR2 SMNVEV (reference sequence). This CDR3 is 15 amino acids long. Trimming left V 0 bases short and J 17 bases short, with 20 bases between. The CDR3 is CASSLSPRQVGGFHF. DNA of the CDR3: TGTGCCAGCAGTTTATCTCCACGACAGGTTGGGGGGTTCCACTTT.

This sequence joins TRBV28 and TRBJ2-1, with D uncertain. The length of the CDR3 is 14 residues. Per the germline V gene, CDR1 is MDHEN and CDR2 is SYDVKM. The ends were cut back, 5 bases at V and 1 base at J, with 9 bases in the middle. The CDR3 DNA is TGTGCCAGCAGTCATGACCGGTCCTACAATGAGCAGTTCTTC. Residues: CASSHDRSYNEQFF.

This clone was seen a few times. J is TRBJ2-2 and V is TRBV5-4, with D perhaps TRBD2 (7 bases). Germline assignment: CDR1 SGHNT and CDR2 YYREEE (reference sequence). Deletions cut 1 base from V and 5 bases from J, with 18 bases between. The CDR3 is made up of 17 amino acids. The CDR3 loop is CASSLFRGGARTGELFF. CDR3 bases: TGTGCCAGCAGCTTGTTCCGCGGGGGCGCGAGGACCGGGGAGCTGTTTTTT.

The chain's CDR3 is CASSESPMIGSTEAFF. DNA for the CDR3: TGCGCCAGCAGTGAGTCGCCGATGATCGGCTCGACTGAAGCTTTCTTT. The V and J genes are TRBV10-1 and TRBJ1-1; no clear D. Germline lookup yields CDR1 WNHNN and CDR2 SYGVQD (reference sequence). The CDR3 totals 16 residues. Trimming cost V 0 bases and J 5 bases, with 16 bases left between them.

The chain recombines TRBV7-2 with TRBJ1-3; 7 bases align to TRBD1. From germline, CDR1 is SGHTA and CDR2 FQGNSA. J was trimmed by 4 bases and V by 0 bases; bases with no gene match: 6. The CDR3 runs 16 residues. As DNA, the CDR3 is TGTGCCAGCAGCTTAGCGTACAGGGGAGCAGGAAACACCATATATTTT. Translation gives CASSLAYRGAGNTIYF.

About this clone itself: A single base separates this from a much larger clone, so it may be a read error. The chain uses TRBV9 and TRBJ2-2; D is undetermined. V dropped 3 bases and J dropped 0 bases, with 3 bases sitting between them. CDR3 length: 13 residues. Germline lookup yields CDR1 SGDLS and CDR2 YYNGEE. CDR3 sequence reads: CASSGPNTGELFF. Written as DNA, the CDR3 is TGTGCCAGCAGCGGGCCGAACACCGGGGAGCTGTTTTTT.

The chain combines TRBV5-1 with TRBJ2-7; 11 bases line up with TRBD1. The junction had 12 bases not matched to a gene; V was cut back by 5 bases and J by 5 bases. The CDR3 length is 16 residues. Germline CDR1 SGHRS, CDR2 YFSETQ. Written as DNA, the CDR3 is TGCGCCAGCAGGACACTAAAGGGACAGGGGGGAGACGAGCAGTACTTC. It specifies CASRTLKGQGGDEQYF. Drawing the rest from reference TRBV5-1 and TRBJ2-7, the complete variable domain is KAGVTQTPRYLIKTRGQQVTLSCSPISGHRSVSWYQQTPGQGLQFLFEYFSETQRNKGNFPGRFSGRQFSNSRSEMNVSTLELGDSALYLCASRTLKGQGGDEQYFGPGTRLTVT.

The rearrangement links TRBV6-2 or TRBV6-3 to TRBJ2-3; D is tentatively TRBD1 or TRBD2 (5 bases each). The V gene lost 6 bases and the J gene lost 9 bases, with 13 bases spanning the gap. Germline V CDR1 and CDR2: MNHEY, SVGEGT. The CDR3 is 12 residues long. The CDR3 spells CASSRIGATQYF. In DNA, the CDR3 is TGTGCCAGCAGCCGAATCGGGGCCACGCAGTATTTT.

V gene TRBV30 combines with J gene TRBJ1-6, with D possibly matching TRBD1 (6 bases). V was trimmed by 2 bases and J by 4 bases, leaving 15 bases between them. From germline, CDR1 is GTSNPN and CDR2 SVGIG (reference sequence). The CDR3 is 16 residues long. The CDR3 spells CAWSRAGAPYNSPLHF. The DNA for the CDR3 is TGTGCCTGGAGTAGGGCAGGGGCGCCTTATAATTCACCCCTCCACTTT.

The V and J genes are TRBV18 and TRBJ1-2, with 8 bases matching TRBD1. CDR1 and CDR2 (germline): KGHSH, LQKENI. V shed 1 base and J 8 bases; nucleotides not matched to a gene: 12. CDR3 size: 16 residues. The CDR3 nucleotides read TGTGCCAGCTCACCACGAGGACAGGGAGTGTCAGGGGGCTACACCTTC. This gives the protein CASSPRGQGVSGGYTF.

The V gene is TRBV10-1, the J gene TRBJ1-2; D might be TRBD1 (5 bases). Germline CDR1 and CDR2: WNHNN and SYGVQD (reference sequence). Trimming stripped 5 bases from V and 4 bases from J, with 14 bases between. This CDR3 has 14 residues. CDR3 residues: CASSTSRVVYGYTF. The CDR3, as DNA: TGCGCCAGCAGTACGTCCAGGGTCGTCTATGGCTACACCTTC.

The rearrangement joins TRBV4-1 to TRBJ1-2; perhaps TRBD1 as D (5 bases). Per the germline V gene, CDR1 is MGHRA and CDR2 is YSYEKL. The CDR3 is 14 residues long. The V and J ends lost 2 bases and 1 base respectively, with 8 bases between them. CDR3 bases: TGCGCCAGCAGCCAACCACAGGATAACTATGGCTACACCTTC. It specifies CASSQPQDNYGYTF.

The DNA of the CDR3 is TGCGCCAGCAGCCCCTTGACAGGTCAAGAGACCCAGTACTTC. It codes for CASSPLTGQETQYF. The chain employs TRBV4-1 and TRBJ2-5, with D possibly TRBD1 on 6 matching bases. This CDR3 has 14 residues. V was cut by 4 bases and J by 2 bases, with 11 bases left in between. Germline CDR1 reads MGHRA; CDR2 reads YSYEKL.

This clone was picked up one time. This chain connects TRBV18 to TRBJ2-7; no clear D gene. The CDR3 totals 14 residues. Germline-derived CDR1 and CDR2 are KGHSH and LQKENI. Trimming cost V 2 bases and J 6 bases, with 14 bases left between them. The DNA of the CDR3 is TGTGCCAGCTCACCAGAACCCCATTCAGCCGAGCAGTACTTC. Its translation: CASSPEPHSAEQYF.

This chain uses TRBV28 with TRBJ1-4; tentative D call: TRBD1 (6 bases). V shed 7 bases and J shed 6 bases, with 12 bases lying between them. Germline V gene data show CDR1 as MDHEN and CDR2 as SYDVKM. This CDR3 comprises 13 residues. CDR3 sequence (DNA): TGTGCCAGCATGTACAGGGTGTATGAAAAACTGTTTTTT. It specifies CASMYRVYEKLFF. The full variable domain, completed using reference TRBV28 and TRBJ1-4, is DVKVTQSSRYLVKRTGEKVFLECVQDMDHENMFWYRQDPGLGLRLIYFSYDVKMKEKGDIPEGYSVSREKKERFSLILESASTNQTSMYLCASMYRVYEKLFFGSGTQLSVL.

The V and J genes are TRBV5-1 and TRBJ2-7, with 10 bases matching TRBD1. The trim removed 4 bases at V and 6 bases at J, leaving 10 bases unmatched. CDR3 length: 15 amino acids. Per germline, CDR1 SGHRS and CDR2 YFSETQ. This CDR3 is CASSISSGTGVEQYF. As DNA, the CDR3 is TGCGCCAGCAGCATCTCCTCCGGGACAGGGGTCGAGCAGTACTTC.

This chain joins TRBV19 and TRBJ1-5; TRBD1 might be the D (5 bases). The CDR3 runs 15 residues. The V and J ends lost 3 bases and 5 bases respectively, with 14 bases between them. Germline assignment: CDR1 LNHDA and CDR2 SQIVND (reference sequence). The CDR3 loop reads CASSIGGVGHQPQHF. CDR3 DNA sequence: TGTGCCAGTAGTATTGGCGGCGTGGGACATCAGCCCCAGCATTTT.

The chain links TRBV5-1 to TRBJ2-1, with TRBD1 matching 8 bases. V was pared by 4 bases and J by 7 bases, with 7 bases of the junction left unmatched. This CDR3 spans 14 amino acids. Germline values: CDR1 SGHRS, CDR2 YFSETQ. CDR3 in amino acids: CASSLEHRGNEQFF. The CDR3 coding sequence is TGCGCCAGCAGCCTAGAGCACAGGGGGAATGAGCAGTTCTTC.

This rearrangement joins TRBV19 to TRBJ2-1; 8 nucleotides line up with TRBD2. Trimming cost V 2 bases and J 4 bases; bases outside gene matches: 7. The V gene's germline CDR1 is LNHDA and CDR2 SQIVND (reference sequence). The CDR3 spans 16 residues. CDR3 in amino acids: CASSISLAGLYNEQFF. CDR3 bases: TGTGCCAGTAGTATATCCCTAGCGGGCCTTTACAATGAGCAGTTCTTC.

This chain uses TRBV24-1 with TRBJ2-1; perhaps TRBD2 as D (6 bases). Deletions cut 4 bases from V and 0 bases from J, with 15 bases between. In germline, CDR1 is KGHDR, CDR2 SFDVKD. This CDR3 region has 17 residues. The CDR3 nucleotides are TGTGCCACCAGTGACACCGGGACTGGGAGCTCCTACAATGAGCAGTTCTTC. Residues: CATSDTGTGSSYNEQFF.

Details on this clone: The sample has other DNA sequences that encode this CDR3 too. J is TRBJ1-2 and V is TRBV5-1, with D hard to call. The CDR3 consists of 14 residues. Trimming cost V 0 bases and J 0 bases, with 6 bases left between them. The germline CDR1 and CDR2 sequences are SGHRS and YFSETQ. CDR3 loop: CASSLAQPNYGYTF. For the CDR3, the DNA is TGCGCCAGCAGCTTGGCCCAGCCTAACTATGGCTACACCTTC.

This chain connects TRBV29-1 to TRBJ2-3; D possibly corresponds to TRBD2 (6 bases). Germline V gives CDR1 SQVTM, CDR2 ANQGSEA. Trimming removed 3 bases from V and 6 bases from J, with 22 bases in between. CDR3 size: 16 residues. The CDR3: CSVDSRPGPSADTQYF. The CDR3 DNA reads TGCAGCGTTGATTCCCGGCCAGGGCCTAGCGCCGATACGCAGTATTTT.

The chain uses TRBV24-1 and TRBJ2-1; 10 nucleotides line up with TRBD2. This CDR3 is built from 14 residues. Looked up from germline, CDR1 is KGHDR and CDR2 is SFDVKD. V lost 7 bases, J lost 3 bases, and 2 bases stayed unmatched. CDR3 sequence: CATSPSGSYNEQFF. CDR3 in DNA: TGTGCCACCAGCCCTAGCGGGAGCTACAATGAGCAGTTCTTC.

For this clone: This same CDR3 is encoded by further DNA sequences in the sample. The chain couples TRBV19 to TRBJ2-7; 11 bases map to TRBD1. CDR1 and CDR2 from the germline V gene are LNHDA and SQIVND (reference sequence). The CDR3 length is 14 residues. V shed 5 bases and J 3 bases; nucleotides not matched to a gene: 3. CDR3 coding DNA: TGTGCCAGTAGTCCGGGGACAGGGGGCTACGAGCAGTACTTC. This codes for CASSPGTGGYEQYF. Full variable domain (missing parts from reference TRBV19 and TRBJ2-7): DGGITQSPKYLFRKEGQNVTLSCEQNLNHDAMYWYRQDPGQGLRLIYYSQIVNDFQKGDIAEGYSVSREKKESFPLTVTSAQKNPTAFYLCASSPGTGGYEQYFGPGTRLTVT.

J is TRBJ1-6 and V is TRBV20-1; D gene uncertain. This CDR3 region has 13 residues. The germline CDR1 and CDR2 sequences are DFQATT and SNEGSKA (reference sequence). The V end was cut by 3 bases, the J end by 9 bases, with 12 bases between. The CDR3 is CSASGLVRSPLHF. DNA of the CDR3: TGCAGTGCTAGTGGTCTAGTTCGTTCACCCCTCCACTTT.

V gene TRBV18 combines with J gene TRBJ1-6; no clear D. V lost 2 bases to trimming and J lost 6 bases, with 8 bases between them. The CDR3 runs 14 residues. CDR1 KGHSH and CDR2 LQKENI come from the germline V gene. The CDR3 coding sequence is TGTGCCAGCTCACCAGACACCATTAATTCACCCCTCCACTTT. It translates to CASSPDTINSPLHF.

This clone was counted only a few times. The genes are TRBV6-1 and TRBJ2-1; TRBD2 is a possible D gene (5 bases). The V end lost 2 bases, the J end lost 4 bases, and 9 bases lay between the germline ends. The germline V gene encodes CDR1 MNHNS and CDR2 SASEGT. This CDR3 is 14 amino acids long. CDR3 amino acids: CASSESGRYNEQFF. In DNA form, the CDR3 reads TGTGCCAGCAGTGAAAGCGGCAGATACAATGAGCAGTTCTTC.

With regard to this clone: With a far larger clone one base away, a read error is the likely cause. The identical CDR3 is also encoded by other nucleotide sequences in the sample. This chain joins TRBV3-1 (or the pseudogene TRBV3-2) and TRBJ2-7; unclear D gene. This CDR3 is 11 amino acids long. Germline CDR1 and CDR2: LGHDT and YNNKEL (reference sequence). V was cut by 5 bases and J by 0 bases, with 2 bases left in between. The CDR3, as DNA: TGTGCCAGCAGCGCCTCCTACGAGCAGTACTTC. The encoded protein is CASSASYEQYF.